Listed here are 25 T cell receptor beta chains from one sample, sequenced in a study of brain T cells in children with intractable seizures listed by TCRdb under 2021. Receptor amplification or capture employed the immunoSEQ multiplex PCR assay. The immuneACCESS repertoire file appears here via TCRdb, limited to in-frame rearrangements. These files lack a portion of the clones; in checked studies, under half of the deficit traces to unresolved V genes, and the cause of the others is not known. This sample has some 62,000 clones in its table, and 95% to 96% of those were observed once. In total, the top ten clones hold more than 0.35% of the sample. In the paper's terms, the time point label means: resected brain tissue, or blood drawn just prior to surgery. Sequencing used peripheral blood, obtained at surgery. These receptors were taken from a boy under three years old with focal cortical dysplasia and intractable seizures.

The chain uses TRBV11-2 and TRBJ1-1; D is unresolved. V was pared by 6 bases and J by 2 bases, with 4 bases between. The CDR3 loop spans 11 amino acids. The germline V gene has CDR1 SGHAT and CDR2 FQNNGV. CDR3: CASSLNTEAFF. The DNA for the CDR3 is TGTGCCAGCAGTCTTAACACTGAAGCTTTCTTT. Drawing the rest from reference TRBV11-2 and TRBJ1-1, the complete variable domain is EAGVAQSPRYKIIEKRQSVAFWCNPISGHATLYWYQQILGQGPKLLIQFQNNGVVDDSQLPKDRFSAERLKGVDSTLKIQPAKLEDSAVYLCASSLNTEAFFGQGTRLTVV.

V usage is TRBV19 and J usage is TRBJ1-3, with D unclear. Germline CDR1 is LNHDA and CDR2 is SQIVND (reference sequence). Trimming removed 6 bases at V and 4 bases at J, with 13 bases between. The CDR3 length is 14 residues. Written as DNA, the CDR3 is TGTGCCAGTAGGACTCCGGGGAGGGGAAACACCATATATTTT. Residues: CASRTPGRGNTIYF.

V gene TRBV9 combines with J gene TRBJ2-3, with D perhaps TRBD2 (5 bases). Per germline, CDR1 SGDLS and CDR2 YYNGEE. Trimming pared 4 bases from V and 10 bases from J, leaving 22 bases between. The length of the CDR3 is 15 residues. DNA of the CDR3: TGTGCCAGCAGCCTATTGACCTCCGTTCGGGGTGCGCAGTATTTT. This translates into CASSLLTSVRGAQYF.

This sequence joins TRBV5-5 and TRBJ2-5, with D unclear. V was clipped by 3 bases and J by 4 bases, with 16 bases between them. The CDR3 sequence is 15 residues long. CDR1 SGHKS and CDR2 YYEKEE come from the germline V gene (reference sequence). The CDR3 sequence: CASSSPLELGETQYF. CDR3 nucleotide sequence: TGTGCCAGCAGCTCGCCGCTAGAGCTGGGAGAGACCCAGTACTTC.

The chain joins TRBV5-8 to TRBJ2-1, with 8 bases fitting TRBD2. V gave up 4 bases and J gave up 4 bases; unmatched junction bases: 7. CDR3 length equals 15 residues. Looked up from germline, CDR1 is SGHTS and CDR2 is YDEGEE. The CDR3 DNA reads TGTGCCAGCAGCATGGGAGCGGGAGTTTACAATGAGCAGTTCTTC. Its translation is CASSMGAGVYNEQFF.

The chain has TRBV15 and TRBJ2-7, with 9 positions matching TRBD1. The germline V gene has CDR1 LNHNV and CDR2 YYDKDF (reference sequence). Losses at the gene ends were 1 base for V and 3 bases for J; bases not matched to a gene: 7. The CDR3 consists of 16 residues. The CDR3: CATSRAGTGTFYEQYF. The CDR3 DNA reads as TGTGCCACCAGCAGAGCCGGGACAGGGACATTCTACGAGCAGTACTTC. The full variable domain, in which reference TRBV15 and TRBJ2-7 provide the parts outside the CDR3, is DAMVIQNPRYQVTQFGKPVTLSCSQTLNHNVMYWYQQKSSQAPKLLFHYYDKDFNNEADTPDNFQSRRPNTSFCFLDIRSPGLGDTAMYLCATSRAGTGTFYEQYFGPGTRLTVT.

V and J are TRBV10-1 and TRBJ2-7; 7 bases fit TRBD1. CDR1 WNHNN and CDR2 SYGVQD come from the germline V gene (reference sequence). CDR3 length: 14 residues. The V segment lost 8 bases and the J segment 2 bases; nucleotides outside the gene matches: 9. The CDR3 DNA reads TGCGCCAGCCTTTGGCGGCAGGGGGCCTACGAGCAGTACTTC. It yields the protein CASLWRQGAYEQYF.

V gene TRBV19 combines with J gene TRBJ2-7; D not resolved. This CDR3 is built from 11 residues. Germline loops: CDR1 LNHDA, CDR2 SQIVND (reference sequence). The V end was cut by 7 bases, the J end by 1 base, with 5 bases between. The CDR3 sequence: CASIGSYEQYF. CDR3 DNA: TGTGCCAGTATAGGATCCTACGAGCAGTACTTC.

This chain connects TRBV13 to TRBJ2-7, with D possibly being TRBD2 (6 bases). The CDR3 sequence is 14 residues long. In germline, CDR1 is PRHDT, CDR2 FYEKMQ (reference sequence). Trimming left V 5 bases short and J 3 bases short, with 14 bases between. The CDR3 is CASSPSPGGYEQYF. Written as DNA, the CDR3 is TGTGCCAGCAGCCCCTCCCCCGGGGGCTACGAGCAGTACTTC. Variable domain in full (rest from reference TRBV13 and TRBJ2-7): AAGVIQSPRHLIKEKRETATLKCYPIPRHDTVYWYQQGPGQDPQFLISFYEKMQSDKGSIPDRFSAQQFSDYHSELNMSSLELGDSALYFCASSPSPGGYEQYFGPGTRLTVT.

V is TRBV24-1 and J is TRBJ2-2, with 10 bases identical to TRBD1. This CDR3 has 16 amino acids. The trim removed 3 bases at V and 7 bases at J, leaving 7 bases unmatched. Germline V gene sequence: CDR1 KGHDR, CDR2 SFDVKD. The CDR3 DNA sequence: TGTGCCACCAGTGATACCGGGACAGGGGTAGGCGGGGAGCTGTTTTTT. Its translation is CATSDTGTGVGGELFF.

Here the CDR3 DNA reads TGTGCCAGCAGCTTCCGATCCGGGACAGGGTCGTATTCACCCCTCCACTTT. It yields the protein CASSFRSGTGSYSPLHF. V gene TRBV27 combines with J gene TRBJ1-6, with 9 bases aligning to TRBD1. V was clipped by 6 bases and J by 8 bases; unmatched bases: 14. Germline V gives CDR1 MNHEY, CDR2 SMNVEV (reference sequence). This CDR3 comprises 17 residues.

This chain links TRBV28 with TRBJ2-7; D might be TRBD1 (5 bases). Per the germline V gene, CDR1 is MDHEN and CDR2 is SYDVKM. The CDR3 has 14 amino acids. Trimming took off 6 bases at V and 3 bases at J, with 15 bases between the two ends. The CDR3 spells CASRRQGSGYEQYF. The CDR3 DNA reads TGTGCCAGCAGGAGGCAGGGTAGTGGCTACGAGCAGTACTTC.

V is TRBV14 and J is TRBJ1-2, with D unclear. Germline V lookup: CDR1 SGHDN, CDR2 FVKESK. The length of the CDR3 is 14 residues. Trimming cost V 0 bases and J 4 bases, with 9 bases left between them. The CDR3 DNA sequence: TGTGCCAGCAGCCAAGAAGCGTTCGGCTATGGCTACACCTTC. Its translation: CASSQEAFGYGYTF.

The CDR3 bases are TGTGCCAGCAGCTCCCGCGGAGCAGGGGGGATAGCTGGCTACACCTTC. The encoded protein is CASSSRGAGGIAGYTF. The J gene is TRBJ1-2, the V gene TRBV11-2; 7 positions match TRBD1. The germline V gene encodes CDR1 SGHAT and CDR2 FQNNGV. The CDR3 contains 16 residues. The J segment lost 7 bases and the V segment lost 4 bases, leaving 15 bases of the junction unmatched.

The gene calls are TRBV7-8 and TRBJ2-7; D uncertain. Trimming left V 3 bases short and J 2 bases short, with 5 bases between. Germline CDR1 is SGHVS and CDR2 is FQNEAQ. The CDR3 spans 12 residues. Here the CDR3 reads CASSFGAYEQYF. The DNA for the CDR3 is TGTGCCAGCAGCTTTGGGGCCTACGAGCAGTACTTC.

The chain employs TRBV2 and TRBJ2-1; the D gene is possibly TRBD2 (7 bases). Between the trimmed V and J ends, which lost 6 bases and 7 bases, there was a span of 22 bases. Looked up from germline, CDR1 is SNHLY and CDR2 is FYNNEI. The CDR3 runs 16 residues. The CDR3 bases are TGTGCCAGCAGCGCCTACGTTGGCGGGGGCACAAATGAGCAGTTCTTC. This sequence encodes CASSAYVGGGTNEQFF.

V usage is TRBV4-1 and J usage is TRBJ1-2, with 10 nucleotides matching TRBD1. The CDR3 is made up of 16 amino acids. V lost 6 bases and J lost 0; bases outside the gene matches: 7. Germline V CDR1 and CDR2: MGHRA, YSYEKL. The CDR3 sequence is CASRPPGTGANYGYTF. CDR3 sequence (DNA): TGCGCCAGCAGGCCACCCGGGACAGGGGCTAACTATGGCTACACCTTC.

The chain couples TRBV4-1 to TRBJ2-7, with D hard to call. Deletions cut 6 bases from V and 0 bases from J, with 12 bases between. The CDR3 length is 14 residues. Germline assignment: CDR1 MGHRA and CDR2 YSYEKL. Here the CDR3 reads CASSWTKSSYEQYF. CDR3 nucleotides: TGCGCCAGCAGTTGGACCAAAAGCTCCTACGAGCAGTACTTC.

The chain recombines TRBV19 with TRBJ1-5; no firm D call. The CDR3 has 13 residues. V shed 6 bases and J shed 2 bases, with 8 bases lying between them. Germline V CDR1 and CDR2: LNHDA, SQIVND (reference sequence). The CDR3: CASREGGNQPQHF. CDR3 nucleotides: TGTGCCAGTAGGGAGGGTGGCAATCAGCCCCAGCATTTT.

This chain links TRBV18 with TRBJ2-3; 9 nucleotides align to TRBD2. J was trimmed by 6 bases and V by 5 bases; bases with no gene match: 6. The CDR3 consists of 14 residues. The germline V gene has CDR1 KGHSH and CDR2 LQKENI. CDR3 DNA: TGTGCCAGCTCAGGGACTAGCCAACAGGATACGCAGTATTTT. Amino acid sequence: CASSGTSQQDTQYF.

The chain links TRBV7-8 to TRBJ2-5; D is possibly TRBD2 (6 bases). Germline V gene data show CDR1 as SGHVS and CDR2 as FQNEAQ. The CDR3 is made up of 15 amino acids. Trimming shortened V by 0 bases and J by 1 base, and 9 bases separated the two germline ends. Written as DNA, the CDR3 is TGTGCCAGCAGCTTAGCGAGCGGGCGCCAAGAGACCCAGTACTTC. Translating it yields CASSLASGRQETQYF.

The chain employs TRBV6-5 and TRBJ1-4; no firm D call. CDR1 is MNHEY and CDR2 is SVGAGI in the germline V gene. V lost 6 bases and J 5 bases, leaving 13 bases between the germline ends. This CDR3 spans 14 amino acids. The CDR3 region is CASRTGSLNEKLFF. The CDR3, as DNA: TGTGCCAGCAGAACCGGGTCGCTCAATGAAAAACTGTTTTTT.

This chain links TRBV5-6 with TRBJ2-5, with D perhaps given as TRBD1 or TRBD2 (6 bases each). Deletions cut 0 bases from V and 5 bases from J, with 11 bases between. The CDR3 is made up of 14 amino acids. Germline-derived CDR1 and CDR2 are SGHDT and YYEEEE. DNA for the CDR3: TGTGCCAGCAGCTTGGTGGGGGGCCAGGAGACCCAGTACTTC. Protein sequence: CASSLVGGQETQYF.

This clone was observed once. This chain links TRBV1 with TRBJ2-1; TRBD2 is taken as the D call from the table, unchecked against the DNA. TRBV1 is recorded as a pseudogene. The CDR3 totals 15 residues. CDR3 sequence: CTSSLKPPRYNEQFF. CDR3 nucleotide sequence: TGCACCAGCAGCCTAAAGCCCCCCCGGTACAATGAGCAGTTCTTC.

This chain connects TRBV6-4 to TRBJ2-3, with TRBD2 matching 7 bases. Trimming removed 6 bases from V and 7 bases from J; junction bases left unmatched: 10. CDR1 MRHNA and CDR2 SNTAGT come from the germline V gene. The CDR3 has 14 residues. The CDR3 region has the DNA TGTGCCAGCAGCGAAACTAGCGACGGTAATACGCAGTATTTT. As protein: CASSETSDGNTQYF.